This T cell receptor beta chain was observed in a study of blood T cell repertoires in COVID-19. Study in general: Both acute and convalescent COVID-19 samples were obtained from the United States, Italy and Spain.

The CDR3 length is 13 residues. Per the germline V gene, CDR1 is SNHLY and CDR2 is FYNNEI. The V end lost 0 bases, the J end lost 7 bases, and 10 bases lay between the germline ends. TCRdb's copy holds only in-frame clones and misses some; the assay was immunoSEQ multiplex PCR. This table has under 45,000 clones, 65% to 80% appearing once. By share, this clone counts as medium-sized. The chain has TRBV2 and TRBJ2-7; D uncertain. Sequenced material: peripheral blood. The TCR comes from an elderly man with acute or convalescent COVID-19. CDR3 loop: CASSEADLGEQYF. The CDR3 DNA sequence: TGTGCCAGCAGTGAAGCTGACCTCGGGGAGCAGTACTTC.